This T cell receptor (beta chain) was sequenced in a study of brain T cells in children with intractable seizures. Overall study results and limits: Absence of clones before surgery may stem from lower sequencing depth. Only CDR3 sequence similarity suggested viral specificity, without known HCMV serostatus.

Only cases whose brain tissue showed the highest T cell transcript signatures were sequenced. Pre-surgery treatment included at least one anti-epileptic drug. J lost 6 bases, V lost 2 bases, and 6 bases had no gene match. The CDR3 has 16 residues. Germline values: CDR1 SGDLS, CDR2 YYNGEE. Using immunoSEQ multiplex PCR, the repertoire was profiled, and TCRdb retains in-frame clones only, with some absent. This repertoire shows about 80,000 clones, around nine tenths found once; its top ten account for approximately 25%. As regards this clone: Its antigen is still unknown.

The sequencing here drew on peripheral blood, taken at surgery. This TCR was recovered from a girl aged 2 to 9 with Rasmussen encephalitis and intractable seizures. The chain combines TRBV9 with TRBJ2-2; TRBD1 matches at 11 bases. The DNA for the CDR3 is TGTGCCAGCAGCGTCGGACAGGGGGCGGGAGCCGGGGAGCTGTTTTTT. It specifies CASSVGQGAGAGELFF.